This paragraph covers one T cell receptor (beta chain) sequence. This clone was seen once. This clone's antigen is unknown. No much larger clone is present one base from it, and per-base qualities are unavailable. These data originate in a study of blood T cell repertoires in COVID-19 (TCRdb year 2020). Broadly, across the study: Samples covering the acute and convalescent phases of COVID-19 were provided by collaborators in the United States, Italy and Spain. The material from the prospective study consisted of cDNA or gDNA derived from T cells, B-cell-depleted T cells, or PBMCs. Deeply sampled blood TCRbeta repertoires from subjects exposed to, actively infected with, or recovered from COVID-19 were included in the dataset. The repertoires were released in a freely available public database intended as a resource for research on the immune response to SARS-CoV-2. The samples were drawn from the first 160 participants of the ongoing ImmuneRACE study and from some 1,300 subjects provided by 6 global collaborators. Nearly every sample came with metadata listing a de-identified subject ID, COVID-19 status, age in years and sex. HLA class I and class II types, where available, came from metadata supplied by the sample provider rather than from assay-based typing. The paper as a whole reports these results and caveats: The amount of clinical and demographic metadata varied by source and participant and was provided uncurated.

Participants in the prospective study were enrolled through a virtual design, were aged roughly 18 to 100 years, and lived in roughly 24 United States geographic areas. In the prospective study, cohorts were assigned on the basis of participant-reported clinical history obtained from a screening survey and a study questionnaire. For ImmuneRACE Cohort 3, a participant was defined as recovered based on two consecutive negative NP/OP PCR tests, clearance by a healthcare professional, or resolution of symptoms. Each participant in the prospective study had whole blood, serum and a nasopharyngeal or oropharyngeal swab collected by mobile phlebotomists. Prospective study participants could optionally give additional blood draws and questionnaires over an approximately two-month period. Blood samples from the prospective study were shipped frozen or at room temperature prior to DNA extraction. V drops 6 bases and J drops 0 bases, leaving 16 bases in between. There are 16 amino acids in the CDR3, from cysteine to phenylalanine inclusive. Only the CDR3 part of the read is kept: 48 bases, read in frame from the first base. Via the germline V gene, CDR1 is SGHTA and CDR2 FQGTGA.

The immunoSEQ Assay, a bias-controlled multiplex PCR, was used to amplify TCRbeta CDR3 regions from genomic DNA. For the original study's pipeline: The number of nucleated cells in each sample was estimated from the amplification of reference gene primers within the assay. To quantify the absolute abundance of each unique TCRbeta CDR3 rearrangement, sequence reads were collapsed and filtered. For each sample, productive Simpson clonality was calculated by taking the square root of Simpson's diversity index across productive rearrangements. TCRdb holds this immuneACCESS table with in-frame rearrangements only. Some clones are missing; in checked studies, unresolved V genes explain under half, and the rest has no known cause. That table is the source of V, J and clone size, and D and trimming were worked out from the DNA. The sample has hundreds of thousands of clones on record, around 90% of them singletons. The ten largest clonotypes hold approximately 6% of the sample.

Material: PBMCs or T cells enriched from blood (not recorded which). This TCR was recovered from a woman between 35 and 50 years old who had recovered from COVID-19. The chain links TRBV7-3 with TRBJ2-3; the D region possibly corresponds to TRBD2 (6 bases align). Here is the DNA: TGTGCCAGCAGTCGGAAAGCGGGCCTTAGCACAGATACGCAGTATTTT. Its translation reads: CASSRKAGLSTDTQYF. With the portions outside the CDR3 filled from the reference TRBV7-3 and TRBJ2-3 genes, the complete variable region becomes GAGVSQTPSNKVTEKGKYVELRCDPISGHTALYWYRQSLGQGPEFLIYFQGTGAADDSGLPNDRFFAVRPEGSVSTLKIQRTERGDSAVYLCASSRKAGLSTDTQYFGPGTRLTVL.